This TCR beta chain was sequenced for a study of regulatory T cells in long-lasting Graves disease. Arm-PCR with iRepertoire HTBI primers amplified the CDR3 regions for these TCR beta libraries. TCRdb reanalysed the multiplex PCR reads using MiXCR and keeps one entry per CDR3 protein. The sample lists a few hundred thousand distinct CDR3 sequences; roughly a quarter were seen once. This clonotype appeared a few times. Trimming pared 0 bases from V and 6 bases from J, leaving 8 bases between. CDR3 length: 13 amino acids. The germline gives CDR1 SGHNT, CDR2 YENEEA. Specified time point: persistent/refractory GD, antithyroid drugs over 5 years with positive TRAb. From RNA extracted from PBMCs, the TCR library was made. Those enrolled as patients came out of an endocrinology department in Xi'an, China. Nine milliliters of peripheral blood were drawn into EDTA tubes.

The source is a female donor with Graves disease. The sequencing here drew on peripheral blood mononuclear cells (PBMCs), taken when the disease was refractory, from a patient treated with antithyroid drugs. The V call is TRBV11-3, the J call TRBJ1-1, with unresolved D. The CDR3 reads CASSLDLASEAFF. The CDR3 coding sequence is TGTGCCAGCAGCTTAGATCTTGCCTCTGAAGCTTTCTTT.